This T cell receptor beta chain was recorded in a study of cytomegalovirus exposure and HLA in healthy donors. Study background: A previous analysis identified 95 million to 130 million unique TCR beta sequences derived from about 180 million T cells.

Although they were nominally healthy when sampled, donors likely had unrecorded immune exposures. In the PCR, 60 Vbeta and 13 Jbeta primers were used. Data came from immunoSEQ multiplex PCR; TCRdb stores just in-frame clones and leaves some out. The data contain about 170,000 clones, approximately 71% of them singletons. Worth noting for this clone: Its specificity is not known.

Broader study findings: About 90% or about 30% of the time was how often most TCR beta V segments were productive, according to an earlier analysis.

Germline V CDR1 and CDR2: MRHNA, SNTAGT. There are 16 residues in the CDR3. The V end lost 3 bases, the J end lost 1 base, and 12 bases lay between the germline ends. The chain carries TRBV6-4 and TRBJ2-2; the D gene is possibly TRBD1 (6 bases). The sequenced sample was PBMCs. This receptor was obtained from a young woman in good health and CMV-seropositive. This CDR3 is CASSEVPGQNTGELFF. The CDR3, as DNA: TGTGCCAGCAGTGAAGTGCCGGGACAGAACACCGGGGAGCTGTTTTTT.